These 26 T cell receptor beta chains came from one sample sequenced in a study of blood T cell repertoires in COVID-19. Profiling relied on immunoSEQ multiplex PCR, and the TCRdb table lists in-frame clones only, not all of them. This table holds roughly 120,000 clones, roughly nine tenths found once. The sequenced sample was peripheral blood. The receptors come from a man aged 50 to 59 with active COVID-19.

The V gene is TRBV2, the J gene TRBJ1-1; weak D call: TRBD1 (6 bases). Deletions cut 10 bases from V and 4 bases from J, with 13 bases between. The CDR3 runs 12 residues. Germline CDR1 and CDR2: SNHLY and FYNNEI. CDR3 in DNA: TGTGCCACGGGGGGGGGCGGCACTGAAGCTTTCTTT. It codes for CATGGGGTEAFF.

The V gene is TRBV2, the J gene TRBJ1-6; D is uncertain. CDR3 length: 13 amino acids. Trimming pared 4 bases from V and 7 bases from J, leaving 8 bases between. Germline lookup yields CDR1 SNHLY and CDR2 FYNNEI. The DNA of the CDR3 is TGTGCCAGCAGTGCAAGTCGGAATTCACCCCTCCACTTT. Amino acid sequence: CASSASRNSPLHF. The whole variable domain, remainder taken from reference TRBV2 and TRBJ1-6, is EPEVTQTPSHQVTQMGQEVILRCVPISNHLYFYWYRQILGQKVEFLVSFYNNEISEKSEIFDDQFSVERPDGSNFTLKIRSTKLEDSAMYFCASSASRNSPLHFGNGTRLTVT.

CDR3 coding DNA: TGTGCCAGCAGCCAAGCCCCGAGACGCGCGGGAGTAGATACGCAGTATTTT. It translates to CASSQAPRRAGVDTQYF. The J gene is TRBJ2-3, the V gene TRBV14; 7 bases fit TRBD2. The CDR3 runs to 17 residues. Germline CDR1 SGHDN, CDR2 FVKESK. After removal of 1 base from V and 5 bases from J, the junction contained 12 bases not matched to a gene.

The V and J genes are TRBV29-1 and TRBJ2-1; a possible D gene is TRBD1 (5 bases). Germline lookup yields CDR1 SQVTM and CDR2 ANQGSEA. CDR3 size: 13 residues. V lost 3 bases and J lost 7, with 13 bases in between. The CDR3 spells CSVDRSRGNEQFF. CDR3 DNA sequence: TGCAGCGTTGATCGAAGTAGGGGAAATGAGCAGTTCTTC.

The chain is built from TRBV4-1 and TRBJ1-1, with TRBD1 matching 8 bases. Germline V CDR1 and CDR2: MGHRA, YSYEKL. The CDR3 totals 15 residues. V dropped 3 bases and J dropped 3; count of bases not matched to a gene: 6. Here the CDR3 reads CASSHPGQGHTEAFF. The CDR3 DNA sequence: TGCGCCAGCAGCCACCCCGGACAGGGCCACACTGAAGCTTTCTTT.

This clone was counted a few times. This chain joins TRBV19 and TRBJ2-5; possibly TRBD1 for D (5 bases). The germline CDR1 and CDR2 sequences are LNHDA and SQIVND (reference sequence). Trimming stripped 6 bases from V and 4 bases from J, with 18 bases between. The CDR3 totals 15 residues. The CDR3 DNA follows: TGTGCCAGTAGGCAAACAGGACCGGCCGGAGAGACCCAGTACTTC. Its protein product is CASRQTGPAGETQYF.

The chain recombines TRBV5-1 with TRBJ1-4, with a tentative D call TRBD1 (6 bases). Germline CDR1 is SGHRS and CDR2 is YFSETQ. V lost 1 base and J lost 4, with 14 bases in between. The length of the CDR3 is 16 residues. This CDR3 is CASSLLQGSYNEKLFF. In nucleotides, the CDR3 is TGCGCCAGCAGCTTGTTACAGGGCAGCTATAATGAAAAACTGTTTTTT.

The chain links TRBV6-6 to TRBJ2-1, with 7 positions matching TRBD2. V shed 7 bases and J 3 bases; nucleotides not matched to a gene: 6. The CDR3 has 14 amino acids. Germline CDR1 is MNHNY and CDR2 is SVGAGI (reference sequence). In DNA, the CDR3 is TGTGCCAGCATCTTAGCGGGTAGCTACAATGAGCAGTTCTTC. Translation: CASILAGSYNEQFF.

This sequence joins TRBV29-1 and TRBJ1-3; no clear D gene. The V and J ends lost 4 bases and 6 bases respectively, with 16 bases between them. Germline V CDR1 and CDR2: SQVTM, ANQGSEA. CDR3 length: 14 residues. For the CDR3, the DNA is TGCAGCGTTGGGGGTGAGCGGGAGGTAAACACCATATATTTT. This sequence encodes CSVGGEREVNTIYF.

V is TRBV2 and J is TRBJ1-6; 8 bases align to TRBD1. V was clipped by 1 base and J by 7 bases; unmatched bases: 3. The CDR3 loop spans 15 amino acids. In germline, CDR1 is SNHLY, CDR2 FYNNEI. The CDR3 region has the DNA TGTGCCAGCAGTGAAGGCAGGGGGCGGAATTCACCCCTCCACTTT. Translation: CASSEGRGRNSPLHF.

The CDR3 reads CASSLGGSYNEQFF. CDR3 in DNA: TGTGCCAGCAGCCTTGGAGGCTCCTACAATGAGCAGTTCTTC. The rearrangement joins TRBV11-3 to TRBJ2-1; TRBD2 might be the D (5 bases). V shed 5 bases and J shed 0 bases, with 8 bases lying between them. The CDR3 sequence is 14 residues long. CDR1 and CDR2 from the germline V gene are SGHNT and YENEEA. The full variable domain, completed using reference TRBV11-3 and TRBJ2-1, is EAGVVQSPRYKIIEKKQPVAFWCNPISGHNTLYWYLQNLGQGPELLIRYENEEAVDDSQLPKDRFSAERLKGVDSTLKIQPAELGDSAVYLCASSLGGSYNEQFFGPGTRLTVL.

The gene calls are TRBV2 and TRBJ2-5; 11 bases map to TRBD2. The CDR3 consists of 15 residues. The germline CDR1 and CDR2 sequences are SNHLY and FYNNEI. The ends lost 7 bases at V and 0 bases at J; junction bases unmatched: 4. The CDR3, as DNA: TGTGCCAGCACCACTAGCGGGGGCTACCAAGAGACCCAGTACTTC. Its translation: CASTTSGGYQETQYF.

The chain joins TRBV6-5 to TRBJ2-5; perhaps TRBD2 as D (6 bases). From germline, CDR1 is MNHEY and CDR2 SVGAGI. The CDR3 length is 13 residues. Trimming removed 2 bases at V and 5 bases at J, with 9 bases between. CDR3 sequence reads: CASSYGTPETQYF. The CDR3 bases are TGTGCCAGCAGTTACGGGACTCCGGAGACCCAGTACTTC.

The chain combines TRBV6-1 with TRBJ1-1; the D gene is possibly TRBD1 (5 bases). CDR3 length equals 16 residues. CDR1 is MNHNS, CDR2 SASEGT, per germline. V shed 0 bases and J shed 4 bases, with 15 bases lying between them. The chain's CDR3 is CASSEARGGDPTEAFF. The CDR3 nucleotides read TGTGCCAGCAGTGAAGCGCGGGGAGGGGATCCCACTGAAGCTTTCTTT.

Only a few counts were recorded for this clone. The V call is TRBV2, the J call TRBJ1-4; 7 bases are a match to TRBD1. This CDR3 is built from 13 residues. Trimming removed 11 bases from V and 7 bases from J; junction bases left unmatched: 10. Germline CDR1 reads SNHLY; CDR2 reads FYNNEI. The CDR3 nucleotides are TGTGCCGGTAGACAGGGAGGTGGTGAAAAACTGTTTTTT. Translating gives CAGRQGGGEKLFF.

The count of this clone is one. The chain recombines TRBV18 with TRBJ2-1; TRBD2 aligns across 9 bases. Germline CDR1 is KGHSH and CDR2 is LQKENI. J was trimmed by 7 bases and V by 3 bases; bases with no gene match: 4. The CDR3 is 14 residues long. The CDR3 DNA reads as TGTGCCAGCTCACCCGGACTAGCGACGAATGAGCAGTTCTTC. Translated, it gives CASSPGLATNEQFF. Based on the CDR3 plus reference TRBV18 and TRBJ2-1, the full variable domain is NAGVMQNPRHLVRRRGQEARLRCSPMKGHSHVYWYRQLPEEGLKFMVYLQKENIIDESGMPKERFSAEFPKEGPSILRIQQVVRGDSAAYFCASSPGLATNEQFFGPGTRLTVL.

V usage is TRBV30 and J usage is TRBJ2-5; D is uncertain. V lost 1 base, J lost 2 bases, and 11 bases lay in between. CDR3 size: 14 residues. Germline-derived CDR1 and CDR2 are GTSNPN and SVGIG (reference sequence). Here the CDR3 DNA reads TGTGCCTGGAGTGGGCTTACCCGTCAAGAGACCCAGTACTTC. Translating gives CAWSGLTRQETQYF.

The chain uses TRBV7-8 and TRBJ2-3; 9 nucleotides align to TRBD2. This CDR3 comprises 16 residues. The trim removed 3 bases at V and 6 bases at J, leaving 10 bases unmatched. Germline V gene sequence: CDR1 SGHVS, CDR2 FQNEAQ. The CDR3 DNA is TGTGCCAGCAGCTTTACTTTTAGCGGGAGTGAGGATACGCAGTATTTT. It translates to CASSFTFSGSEDTQYF.

The chain has TRBV18 and TRBJ2-5; 12 positions agree with TRBD2. The V and J ends lost 4 bases and 5 bases, in that order; junction bases with no gene match: 5. This CDR3 is 15 amino acids long. The germline gives CDR1 KGHSH, CDR2 LQKENI. The CDR3: CASSLGLAGRETQYF. The CDR3 region has the DNA TGTGCCAGCTCACTCGGACTAGCGGGAAGGGAGACCCAGTACTTC.

This clone was detected only a few times. The J gene is TRBJ1-5, the V gene TRBV4-1; D is possibly TRBD1 (6 bases). CDR3 length: 16 residues. Germline values: CDR1 MGHRA, CDR2 YSYEKL. The ends were cut back, 0 bases at V and 5 bases at J, with 14 bases in the middle. The CDR3 nucleotides read TGCGCCAGCAGCCAAGAGCGGGGGCAGGCCTATCAGCCCCAGCATTTT. This encodes CASSQERGQAYQPQHF.

The V gene is TRBV9, the J gene TRBJ2-3, with 7 bases aligning to TRBD2. This CDR3 has 16 residues. Germline trimming cut 0 bases from V and 3 bases from J; bases unmatched to any gene: 7. Per the germline V gene, CDR1 is SGDLS and CDR2 is YYNGEE. This CDR3 is CASSVEGGRRTDTQYF. The CDR3 DNA reads TGTGCCAGCAGCGTAGAGGGAGGGCGCAGGACAGATACGCAGTATTTT.

The chain carries TRBV12-3 or TRBV12-4 and TRBJ1-1; no reliable D call. V gave up 6 bases and J gave up 8 bases, with 16 bases separating them. The CDR3 has 13 amino acids. CDR3 coding DNA: TGTGCCAGCAGATGGCGGGTGGGCAGAGAAGCTTTCTTT. This codes for CASRWRVGREAFF.

The chain uses TRBV18 and TRBJ2-1; the match to TRBD2 covers 10 bases. V lost 4 bases to trimming and J lost 8 bases; unmatched junction nucleotides: 8. The CDR3 runs 15 residues. The germline V gene encodes CDR1 KGHSH and CDR2 LQKENI. CDR3 protein: CASSRRGLAIDEQFF. The CDR3 DNA is TGTGCCAGCTCACGGCGGGGACTAGCGATCGATGAGCAGTTCTTC. The variable domain in full, with the rest retrieved from reference TRBV18 and TRBJ2-1, is NAGVMQNPRHLVRRRGQEARLRCSPMKGHSHVYWYRQLPEEGLKFMVYLQKENIIDESGMPKERFSAEFPKEGPSILRIQQVVRGDSAAYFCASSRRGLAIDEQFFGPGTRLTVL.

J is TRBJ2-3 and V is TRBV5-1; D remains unclear. This CDR3 contains 12 residues. Germline assignment: CDR1 SGHRS and CDR2 YFSETQ. Between the trimmed V and J ends, which lost 4 bases and 2 bases, there was a span of 5 bases. The CDR3 reads CASSPNTDTQYF. CDR3 in DNA: TGCGCCAGCAGCCCCAACACAGATACGCAGTATTTT.

This chain joins TRBV19 and TRBJ2-2; 8 nucleotides agree with TRBD1. The CDR3 spans 15 residues. Germline V lookup: CDR1 LNHDA, CDR2 SQIVND (reference sequence). Trimming cost V 4 bases and J 6 bases; bases outside gene matches: 7. In DNA form, the CDR3 reads TGTGCCAGTAGTAAGGGACAGGTTGAATCCGGGGAGCTGTTTTTT. Encoded protein: CASSKGQVESGELFF.

V and J are TRBV27 and TRBJ2-2; the D gene is possibly TRBD1 (6 bases). Germline lookup yields CDR1 MNHEY and CDR2 SMNVEV (reference sequence). CDR3 length: 15 amino acids. V was shortened by 1 base and J by 4 bases, with 10 bases between the two germline ends. CDR3 sequence reads: CASSLYRAGTGELFF. In DNA form, the CDR3 reads TGTGCCAGCAGTTTATACAGGGCTGGCACCGGGGAGCTGTTTTTT.